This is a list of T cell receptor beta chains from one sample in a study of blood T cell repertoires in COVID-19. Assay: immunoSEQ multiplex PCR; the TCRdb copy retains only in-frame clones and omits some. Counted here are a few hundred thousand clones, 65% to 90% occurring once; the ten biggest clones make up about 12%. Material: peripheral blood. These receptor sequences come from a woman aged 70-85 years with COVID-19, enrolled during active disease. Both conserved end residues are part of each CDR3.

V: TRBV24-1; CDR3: CATSEGANTGELFF
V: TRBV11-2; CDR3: CASSPPASWEETQYF
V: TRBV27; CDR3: CASRRQGNYYEQYF
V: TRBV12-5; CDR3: CASGLDLNTEAFF
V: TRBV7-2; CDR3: CASSSDRGTYNEQFF
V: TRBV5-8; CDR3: CASSLALLANQPQHF
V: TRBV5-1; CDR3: CASSTDGNDYGYTF
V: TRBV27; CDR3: CASGGGANNEQFF
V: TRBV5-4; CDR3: CASSLTGGAEAFF
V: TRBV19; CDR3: CATRGRDRGGDTQYF
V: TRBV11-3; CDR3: CASSLGGSSYEQYF
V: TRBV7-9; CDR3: CASSLQGAAEAFF
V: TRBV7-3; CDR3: CASSLAGTGSTEAFF
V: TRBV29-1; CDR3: CSAAPLQGNYGYTF
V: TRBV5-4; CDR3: CASSLEAGAKTDTQYF
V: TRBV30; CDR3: CAYHRGNTEAFF
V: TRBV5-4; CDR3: CASSLGEGRTEAFF
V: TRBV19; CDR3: CASSISPGESYNSPLHF
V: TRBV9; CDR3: CASSGGQGTGYTF
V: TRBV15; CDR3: CATSRDWIRVTDTQYF
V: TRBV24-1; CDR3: CATSDNRYSNQPQHF
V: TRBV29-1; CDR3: CSVTSVESETYNEQFF
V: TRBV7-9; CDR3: CASSSPSEQGANSPLHF
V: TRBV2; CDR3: CASSEQDPSNEKLFF
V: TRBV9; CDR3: CASSDWTGGEQYF
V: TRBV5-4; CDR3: CASSWQAQETQYF
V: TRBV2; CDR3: CASRVGDSNEKLFF
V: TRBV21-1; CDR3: CASSRGLAKYEQYF
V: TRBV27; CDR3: CASSLVAGGHTEQFF
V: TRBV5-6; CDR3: CASSFTGTETQYF
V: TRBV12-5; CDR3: CASGLVLGGAYEQYF
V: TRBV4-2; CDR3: CASSQAHWEADTQYF
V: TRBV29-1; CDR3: CSVDSLLAGRYF
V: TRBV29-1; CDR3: CSVESGRGSSGELFF
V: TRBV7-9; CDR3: CASSSPGGVFKYVTGELFF
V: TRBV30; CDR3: CAWSFGHTSTDTQYF
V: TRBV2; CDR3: CANNDRGALETQYF
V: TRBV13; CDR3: CASSLSREGSTEAFF
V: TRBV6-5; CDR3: CASIRETGGQPQHF
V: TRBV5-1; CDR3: CASSLGPPSREDNQPQHF
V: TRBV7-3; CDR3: CASSRGLAGSGETQYF
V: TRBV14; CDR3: CASSPDRGGRNEQFF
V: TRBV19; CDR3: CASSIGTGPYEQYF
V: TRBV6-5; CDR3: CASPPAGQPNEQFF
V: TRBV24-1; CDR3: CATSGGTANNYGYTF
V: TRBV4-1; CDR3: CASSQPTRGPSYNEQFF
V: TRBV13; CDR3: CASISEAGETQYF